This TCR beta chain was recovered during a study of Ad26.COV2.S vaccination and SARS-CoV-2 variants. Study in general: Administration of Ad26.COV2.S was intramuscular, either once or twice 56 days apart. Findings of the study overall: Vaccinated and placebo-treated recipients had similar non-spike TCR breadth. Total T cell responses were possibly underestimated by TCR breadth and depth analyses.

Treatment of the sample: around 19 received Ad26.COV2.S at low or high dose, single or two shots; about five received placebo; per-sample allocation not given. After the first vaccine or placebo injection, samples were drawn on day 63. Assay: immunoSEQ multiplex PCR; the TCRdb copy retains only in-frame clones and omits some. The repertoire holds about 390,000 clones, roughly 90% seen once, with about 1.7% in the top ten. The CDR3 has 15 amino acids. V dropped 2 bases and J dropped 2; count of bases not matched to a gene: 5. Germline V gene data show CDR1 as MNHEY and CDR2 as SVGAGI. This clone showed up just once. As yet, its antigen is unknown.

This TCR was recovered from a person between 18 and 60 years old who received the Ad26.COV2.S COVID-19 vaccine or a placebo. This material consisted of peripheral blood, taken in a trial of Ad26.COV2.S vaccine versus placebo. The rearrangement joins TRBV6-5 to TRBJ1-2; 7 bases map to TRBD1. The CDR3 reads CASSYTMTGNYGYTF. In DNA, the CDR3 is TGTGCCAGCAGTTACACTATGACAGGGAACTATGGCTACACCTTC.